Included here is one T cell receptor beta chain sequence, with context. This entry belongs to a study of blood T cell repertoires in COVID-19. Study information: Acute and convalescent COVID-19 samples came from the United States, Italy and Spain. PBMCs, B-cell-depleted T cells, or T cells provided the cDNA or gDNA that made up the material.

In the source study's methods: Amplifying reference gene primers gave estimates of nucleated cell counts. Some clones are missing from TCRdb's copy, which holds only in-frame ones; the method was immunoSEQ multiplex PCR. That table supplies the V and J calls and clone size; D and trimming were determined from the DNA. The table includes roughly 86,000 clones, around three quarters detected once. The germline V gene has CDR1 ENHRY and CDR2 SYGVKD. Trimming removed 4 bases at V and 9 bases at J, with 13 bases between. The CDR3 totals 14 residues. Sequenced input: peripheral blood. This TCR was recovered from a man in his forties or fifties who had recovered from COVID-19. The chain uses TRBV10-3 and TRBJ1-6; D perhaps matches TRBD1 (5 bases). CDR3 protein: CAISGDSQGSPLHF. The CDR3 region has the DNA TGTGCCATCAGTGGTGACAGCCAAGGTTCACCCCTCCACTTT.